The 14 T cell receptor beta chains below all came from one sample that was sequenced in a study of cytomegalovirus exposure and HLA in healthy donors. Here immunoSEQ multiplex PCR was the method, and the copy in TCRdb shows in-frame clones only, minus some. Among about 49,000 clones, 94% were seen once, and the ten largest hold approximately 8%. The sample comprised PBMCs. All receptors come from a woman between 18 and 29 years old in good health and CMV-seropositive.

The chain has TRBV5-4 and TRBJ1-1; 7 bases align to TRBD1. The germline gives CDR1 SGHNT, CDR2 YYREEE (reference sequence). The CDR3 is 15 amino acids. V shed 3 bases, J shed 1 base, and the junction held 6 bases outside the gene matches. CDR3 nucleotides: TGTGCCAGCAGCTCAGTAGGACAGGCGAACACTGAAGCTTTCTTT. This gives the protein CASSSVGQANTEAFF. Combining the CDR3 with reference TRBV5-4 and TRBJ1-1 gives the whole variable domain ETGVTQSPTHLIKTRGQQVTLRCSSQSGHNTVSWYQQALGQGPQFIFQYYREEENGRGNFPPRFSGLQFPNYSSELNVNALELDDSALYLCASSSVGQANTEAFFGQGTRLTVV.

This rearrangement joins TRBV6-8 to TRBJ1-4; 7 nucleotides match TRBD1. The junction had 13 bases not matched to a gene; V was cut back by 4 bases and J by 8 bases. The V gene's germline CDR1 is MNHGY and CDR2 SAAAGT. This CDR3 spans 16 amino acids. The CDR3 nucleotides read TGTGCCAGCAGTTTAGGGCCGTTCACAGGGGTAGAAAAACTGTTTTTT. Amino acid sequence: CASSLGPFTGVEKLFF.

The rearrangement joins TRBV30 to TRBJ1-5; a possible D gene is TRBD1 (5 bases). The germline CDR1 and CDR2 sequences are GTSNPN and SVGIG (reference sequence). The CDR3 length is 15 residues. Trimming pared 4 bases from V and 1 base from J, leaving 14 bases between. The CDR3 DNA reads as TGTGCCTGGAAACCTCAGGGTGGGAGCAATCAGCCCCAGCATTTT. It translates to CAWKPQGGSNQPQHF.

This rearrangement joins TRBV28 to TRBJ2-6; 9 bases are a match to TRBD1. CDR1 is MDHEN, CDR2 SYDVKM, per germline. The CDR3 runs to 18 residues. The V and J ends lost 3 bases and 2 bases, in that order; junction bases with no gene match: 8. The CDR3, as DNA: TGTGCCAGCAGTTTTCTCGGACAGGGGAGGGCTGGGGCCAACGTCCTGACTTTC. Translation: CASSFLGQGRAGANVLTF.

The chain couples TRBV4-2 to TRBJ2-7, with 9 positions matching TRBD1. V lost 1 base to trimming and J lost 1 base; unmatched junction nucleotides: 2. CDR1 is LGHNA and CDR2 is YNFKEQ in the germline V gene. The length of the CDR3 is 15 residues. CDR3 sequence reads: CASSQGQGDSYEQYF. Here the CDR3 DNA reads TGTGCCAGCAGCCAAGGACAGGGGGATTCCTACGAGCAGTACTTC.

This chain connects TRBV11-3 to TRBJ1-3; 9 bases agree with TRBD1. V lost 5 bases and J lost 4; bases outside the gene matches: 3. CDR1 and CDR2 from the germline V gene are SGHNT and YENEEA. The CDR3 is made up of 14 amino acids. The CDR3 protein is CASSAGTGGNTIYF. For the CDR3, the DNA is TGTGCCAGCAGCGCCGGGACAGGGGGAAACACCATATATTTT.

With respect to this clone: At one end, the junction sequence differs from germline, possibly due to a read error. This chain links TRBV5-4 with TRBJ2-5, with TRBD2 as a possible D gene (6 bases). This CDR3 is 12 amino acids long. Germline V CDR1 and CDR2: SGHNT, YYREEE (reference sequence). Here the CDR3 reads CASSLGGESQYF. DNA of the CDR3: TGTGCCAGCAGCTTAGGAGGGGAGAGCCAGTACTTC.

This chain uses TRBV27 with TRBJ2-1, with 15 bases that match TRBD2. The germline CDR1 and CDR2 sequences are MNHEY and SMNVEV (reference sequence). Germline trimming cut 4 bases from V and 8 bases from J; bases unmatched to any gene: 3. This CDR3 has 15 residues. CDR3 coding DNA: TGTGCCAGCAGTTGGACTAGCGGGAGGGTCCATGAGCAGTTCTTC. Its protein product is CASSWTSGRVHEQFF.

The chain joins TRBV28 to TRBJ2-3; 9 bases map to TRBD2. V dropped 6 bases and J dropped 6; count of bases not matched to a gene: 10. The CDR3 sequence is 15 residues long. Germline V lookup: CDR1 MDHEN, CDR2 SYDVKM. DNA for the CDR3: TGTGCCAGCAGACCTCAAGCGGGAGGTTCGGATACGCAGTATTTT. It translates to CASRPQAGGSDTQYF.

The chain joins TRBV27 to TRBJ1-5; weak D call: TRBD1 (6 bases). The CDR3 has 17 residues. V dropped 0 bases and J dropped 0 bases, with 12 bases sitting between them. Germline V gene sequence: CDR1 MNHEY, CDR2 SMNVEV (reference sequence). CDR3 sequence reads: CASSLSGTLYSNQPQHF. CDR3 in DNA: TGTGCCAGCAGTTTATCGGGGACACTGTATAGCAATCAGCCCCAGCATTTT.

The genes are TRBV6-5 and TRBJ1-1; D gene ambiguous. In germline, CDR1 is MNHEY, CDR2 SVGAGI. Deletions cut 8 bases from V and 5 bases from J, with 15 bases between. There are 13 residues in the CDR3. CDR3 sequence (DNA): TGTGCCAGCTCCCTAACGTCGGTAACTGAAGCTTTCTTT. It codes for CASSLTSVTEAFF.

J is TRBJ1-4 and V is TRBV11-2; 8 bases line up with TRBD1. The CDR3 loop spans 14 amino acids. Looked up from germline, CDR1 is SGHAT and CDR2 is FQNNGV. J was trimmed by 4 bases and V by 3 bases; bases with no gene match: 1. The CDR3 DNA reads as TGTGCCAGCAGCTTGGGACAGGTTAATGAAAAACTGTTTTTT. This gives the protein CASSLGQVNEKLFF.

CDR3 sequence: CASSPRRQVNYGYTF. The DNA for the CDR3 is TGTGCCAGCAGCCCACGTCGACAGGTTAACTATGGCTACACCTTC. The J gene is TRBJ1-2, the V gene TRBV28; D is possibly TRBD1 (6 bases). Trimming took 6 bases from V and 1 from J, leaving 15 bases between them. The CDR3 contains 15 residues. CDR1 is MDHEN and CDR2 is SYDVKM in the germline V gene.

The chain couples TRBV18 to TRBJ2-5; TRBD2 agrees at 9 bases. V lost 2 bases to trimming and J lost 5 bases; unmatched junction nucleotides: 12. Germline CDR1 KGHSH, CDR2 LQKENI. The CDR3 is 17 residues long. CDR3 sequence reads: CASSPNFGTLAGETQYF. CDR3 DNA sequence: TGTGCCAGCTCACCAAATTTCGGAACTCTAGCGGGGGAGACCCAGTACTTC.